This TCR beta chain was captured by sequencing in a study of cytomegalovirus exposure and HLA in healthy donors (dated by TCRdb to the late 2010s). Some background on the complete study: According to an earlier analysis of a few hundred of the donors, roughly 180 million T cells yielded approximately 120 million unique TCR beta sequences and around 300 Gb of sequence data. In a later genetic analysis, genome-wide SNP genotypes for about 55% of the roughly 700 donors were used, and that subset was treated as a discovery cohort. Four to six DR-DQ haplotypes were handled as single units for association and clustering, since linkage in the cohort was strong. An earlier analysis of approximately 580 of the donors used high-throughput TCR beta sequencing to judge whether each TCR beta V gene segment behaved as functional or pseudogenic. About 300 gigabases of sequencing data and tens of millions of unique TCR sequences were included in an early release covering about 600 HLA-typed donors. Class I and class II HLA loci were covered by the typing at four-digit resolution. The study aimed to test whether cataloging public T cell receptors could reveal signatures of past pathogen exposure. All discovery cohort repertoires had been generated using a single sequencing platform. In addition to the first cohort of 666 subjects, a separate validation cohort of about 120 different subjects was used. Donor age, sex, ethnicity and CMV serostatus were compiled alongside the repertoire data. In the later analysis, no new phenotypic data were used to find candidate immune exposures; instead, reliance was placed on TCR beta sequences and their occurrence across donors. Typing coverage varied by locus: 629-630 donors for A, B, C, DRB1 and DQB1; roughly 510 for DQA1; approximately 610 for DPA1; 450 to 480 for DPB1. Across some 400 genotyped donors of the cohort, an average of about 240,000 unique TCR beta nucleotide sequences per donor were sequenced, and approximately 17% of those sequences were non-productive. The T cell repertoires of roughly 660 subjects were profiled by immunosequencing and related to cytomegalovirus serostatus. A later analysis re-examined previously published TCR beta repertoires from about 700 donors and added high-resolution HLA genotyping to investigate patterns of TCR occurrence. Of the roughly 390 genotyped donors, roughly 85% fell in the genetic ancestry cluster associated with self-reported Caucasian donors. High-throughput TCR immunosequencing, statistical association of individual TCRs with disease status, and machine learning were combined to predict cytomegalovirus infection status. Study-level results and caveats: Some 15 rarely observed V segments, including chromosome 9 orphons, were excluded from the earlier analysis of a few hundred of the donors because counts were too low. Correlated functional status among segregating V segments might be attributable to linkage disequilibrium, but an unknown experimental factor could not be ruled out. In a later analysis, over 15,000 TCR beta sequences were associated with specific HLA alleles at a false discovery rate of 0.05. The cohort was sequenced for TCR beta chains only, and without alpha or paired-chain data the features that could be detected were limited. An association between a missense DCLRE1C variant and V-gene and J-gene trimming of TCR beta chains was found in a later genetic analysis and replicated in an independent cohort. In vitro tests confirmed that a few of the cytomegalovirus-associated TCR beta chains recognize cytomegalovirus antigens. Because the 87-base-pair reads could not distinguish some IMGT-functional V segments, including TRBV6-2 and TRBV6-3, those segments were excluded. When HLA alleles, especially DR and DQ, strongly co-occurred, TCR associations were difficult to assign to individual alleles. A group of highly shared sequence variants was considered likely to be a technical artifact of the sequencing pipeline. Most TCR sequences were observed very rarely across donors, whereas some public TCRs were present in many individuals. A later genetic analysis reported fewer N-insertions in productive TCRs among donors in an Asian-associated ancestry cluster than the roughly 700-donor mean. Broadly in line with IMGT annotations, most TCR beta V segments showed up in productive rearrangements about 87% or about 30% of the time in an earlier analysis of approximately 600 of the donors. The authors suggested that the approach could potentially be extended to other disease states and immunological phenotypes. A further reported finding was that TCR beta sequences accurately predicted the HLA-A and HLA-B alleles for most subjects in the first cohort. A later analysis found that most CMV-associated TCR beta chains appeared HLA-restricted, with HLA associations seemingly driven largely by CMV exposure. CMV serostatus was the only immune exposure information available for the cohort. In a later analysis, HLA-associated TCR beta chains showed more clonal expansion and lower generation probabilities than non-associated chains that were equally common. A later analysis found that TCR association rates varied across HLA loci, with DRB1 alleles showing the most associated TCRs and HLA-C alleles the fewest. The classifier was reported to diagnose cytomegalovirus status with high specificity and sensitivity in both the original and validation cohorts. Presence/absence analyses assumed roughly uniform sequencing depth across donors, an assumption that may not hold. In a later analysis, several top co-occurrence clusters were reported to appear linked to parvovirus B19, influenza, CMV and Epstein-Barr virus. The study listed approximately 160 TCR beta chains as associated with cytomegalovirus. Because HLA typing was missing for some donors at each locus, association tests included only the typed subset.

The CDR3, cysteine through phenylalanine, is 19 amino acids long. Just the 57-base CDR3 DNA is kept, in frame starting at base 1. Sequences LGHNA (CDR1) and YSLEER (CDR2) are obtained from the germline V gene. The germline ends are 17 bases apart after V is trimmed by 0 bases and J by 0 bases. In total, roughly 670 healthy bone marrow donors made up the cohort. Cohort members were all nominally healthy when sampled, although unrecorded immune exposures were likely present. Of the approximately 670 cohort members, nearly 300 had a positive CMV serostatus and 350 to 450 had a negative one, while no CMV serostatus was recorded for the donor. Each donor provided a peripheral blood sample, and peripheral blood mononuclear cells were used for TCR beta sequencing. Genomic DNA extraction from the blood cell samples was performed with the Qiagen DNeasy Blood Extraction Kit. Concerning this clone: This clone's antigen is unknown. Per-nucleotide qualities are absent, and no much larger clonotype sits a single base away.

The receptor library was made with the immunoSEQ multiplex PCR assay. A mixture of 60 forward primers for TCR Vbeta segments and 13 reverse primers for TCR Jbeta segments was used in the multiplex PCR. Amplification of the CDR3 region of rearranged TCR beta genes was performed with a multiplex PCR assay on genomic DNA. The Illumina HiSeq System was used to sequence the amplified TCR beta libraries as 87-base-pair reads. In the authors' own workflow: A later analysis tallied tens of millions of unique TCR beta chains across the 640 or so repertoires, and approximately 11 million of those chains were shared by two or more donors. A nearest-neighbor algorithm error-corrected the raw reads and collapsed the reads into unique sequences, merging closely related sequences to remove PCR and sequencing errors. V, D and J gene segments were assigned by aligning CDR3 sequences to IMGT reference sequences. For a sequence to be retained, a match of at least six nucleotides to both a V gene segment and a J gene segment was required. Rearrangements were called productive when the CDR3 lacked stop codons and stayed in frame with V and J; all others were non-productive. Following IMGT convention, CDR3 was defined as the stretch from the second conserved V-encoded cysteine to the conserved J-encoded phenylalanine. The earlier analysis of a few hundred of the donors excluded sequences that lacked an unambiguous match to a single V gene segment. In an earlier analysis of several hundred of the donors, V segments were called functional above 56.7% productive rearrangements and were called segregating when the between-donor standard deviation exceeded 5%. To diagnose cytomegalovirus status from the catalog of TCR beta chain sequences, a statistical classification framework was built. In a later analysis, V and J genes were assigned by comparing TCR nucleotide sequences against IMGT/GENE-DB human TR gene sequences. Using the TCRdist pipeline, a later analysis assigned CDR3 sequences along with most-parsimonious VDJ recombination scenarios. In a later analysis, every TCR beta chain was defined by the combination of its CDR3 amino acid sequence and its V-gene family, and reads without a unique V-gene family were dropped. In a later analysis, approximately 590 highly shared, low-generation-probability nucleotide sequences were removed to address suspected cross-contamination and a sequencing artifact. In a later analysis, a clonal expansion index was calculated for each public chain from normalized within-repertoire ranks of inferred template counts. In a later analysis, generation probabilities were computed using a VDJ recombination model fitted to out-of-frame rearrangements, and the results were checked against IGoR. A later analysis scored TCR-TCR, TCR-HLA and TCR-CMV co-occurrence with hypergeometric tests, applying a repertoire-size bias correction to TCR pairs. In a later analysis, false discovery rates were estimated by permuting HLA or CMV assignments 20 times. A later analysis grouped co-occurring TCRs with DBSCAN, adding TCRdist sequence similarity when clustering within HLA-allele-positive subsets. Repertoires with fewer than 30,000 or more than 120,000 public chains, plus five repertoires with anomalous nucleotide sharing, were excluded from co-occurrence clustering. Here the immuneACCESS table is served through TCRdb, limited to in-frame sequences with V and J called. Missing clones are a known gap in these copies; in checked studies unresolved V genes cover under half, and the rest lacks a known reason. Clone size and the V and J calls come from that table; the DNA yielded D and trimming. Here the sample has about 98,000 clones; 65% to 80% occur a single time. The biggest ten clones account for roughly 8.4% of the sample.

The source of this sequence is a human donor in good health. This sequence uses TRBV4-3 and TRBJ2-2, with the D gene too uncertain to name. What was sequenced was PBMCs. For the CDR3, the sequence is CASSQDSNSGFANTGELFF. The DNA sequence is as follows: TGCGCCAGCAGCCAAGATTCAAATAGTGGTTTCGCGAACACCGGGGAGCTGTTTTTT.